The 10 T cell receptor beta chains listed next were all sequenced from one sample in a study of T-cell memory formation after mild COVID-19. Each CDR3 protein is one row after TCRdb ran MiXCR on the 5' RACE reads. This table has around 250,000 distinct CDR3 sequences, 15% appearing once. Material for sequencing was PBMCs or a T cell subset sorted from them (not recorded which). The receptors come from an adult woman who had mild COVID-19 (a few samples of this study predate the infection). Cell type and time point are not known.

The sample holds a few counts of this clonotype. This chain uses TRBV20-1 with TRBJ2-5; D gene uncertain. Per the germline V gene, CDR1 is DFQATT and CDR2 is SNEGSKA (reference sequence). CDR3 length: 13 residues. The V gene lost 4 bases and the J gene lost 2 bases, with 11 bases spanning the gap. In DNA, the CDR3 is TGCAGTGCTACTGGGCAGGCACAAGAGACCCAGTACTTC. Translating gives CSATGQAQETQYF.

The chain recombines TRBV14 with TRBJ1-6; 9 positions match TRBD1. The CDR3 has 13 amino acids. Unmatched junction bases numbered 1, after V lost 6 bases and J lost 7 bases. Germline V gives CDR1 SGHDN, CDR2 FVKESK. Here the CDR3 reads CASRGQGNSPLHF. Written as DNA, the CDR3 is TGTGCCAGCAGGGGACAGGGAAATTCACCCCTCCACTTT.

The chain employs TRBV30 and TRBJ2-7; D perhaps matches TRBD2 (7 bases). This CDR3 has 13 residues. Germline-derived CDR1 and CDR2 are GTSNPN and SVGIG (reference sequence). V shed 0 bases and J shed 6 bases, with 12 bases lying between them. DNA of the CDR3: TGTGCCTGGAGTGTACGCGGGGGCGGCGAGCAGTACTTC. This codes for CAWSVRGGGEQYF.

There are many counts of this clonotype. The chain joins TRBV5-1 to TRBJ1-1, with TRBD1 matching 9 bases. Germline V gene lookup returns CDR1 SGHRS and CDR2 YFSETQ. Trimming took 4 bases from V and 8 from J; bases not matched to a gene: 6. The length of the CDR3 is 13 residues. CDR3: CASSPQGAREAFF. As DNA, the CDR3 is TGCGCCAGCAGCCCACAGGGGGCGCGGGAAGCTTTCTTT.

The table lists this clonotype with a few counts. The chain couples TRBV27 to TRBJ1-2, with 7 bases lining up with TRBD1. The V and J ends lost 6 bases and 5 bases, in that order; junction bases with no gene match: 9. CDR3 length: 14 residues. Germline lookup yields CDR1 MNHEY and CDR2 SMNVEV (reference sequence). CDR3 loop: CASRLEGAGYGYTF. For the CDR3, the DNA is TGTGCCAGCAGGCTTGAGGGGGCAGGGTATGGCTACACCTTC.

V is TRBV20-1 and J is TRBJ1-5, with a weak D call TRBD1 (6 bases). CDR1 is DFQATT, CDR2 SNEGSKA, per germline (reference sequence). The ends were cut back, 5 bases at V and 0 bases at J, with 14 bases in the middle. This CDR3 comprises 15 residues. CDR3 loop: CSALEGGISNQPQHF. In DNA form, the CDR3 reads TGCAGTGCTTTGGAGGGGGGGATTAGCAATCAGCCCCAGCATTTT.

This clonotype was observed a handful of times. This sequence joins TRBV12-3 or TRBV12-4 and TRBJ1-2; TRBD1 aligns across 10 bases. Trimming removed 3 bases from V and 8 bases from J; junction bases left unmatched: 9. CDR3 length: 15 residues. Here the CDR3 reads CASSLTGGLGRGYTF. DNA for the CDR3: TGTGCCAGCAGTTTGACAGGGGGCCTGGGTCGCGGCTACACCTTC.

This clonotype was detected only a few times. The chain links TRBV7-3 to TRBJ2-1, with TRBD1 identical over 7 bases. CDR3 length: 14 residues. Per germline, CDR1 SGHTA and CDR2 FQGTGA. Germline trimming cut 4 bases from V and 9 bases from J; bases unmatched to any gene: 9. CDR3 amino acids: CASSYRQGNSEQFF. The CDR3 DNA sequence: TGTGCCAGCAGCTACAGACAGGGAAACAGTGAGCAGTTCTTC.

This clonotype was picked up a small number of times. The rearrangement uses TRBV7-2 and TRBJ2-2, with D perhaps TRBD1 (6 bases). V lost 7 bases and J lost 5, with 14 bases in between. Germline assignment: CDR1 SGHTA and CDR2 FQGNSA. There are 14 residues in the CDR3. The CDR3 DNA reads as TGTGCCAGCACCCCGGACAGACTTACCGGGGAGCTGTTTTTT. Its translation: CASTPDRLTGELFF.

This clonotype turned up a few times. The V gene is TRBV12-3 or TRBV12-4, the J gene TRBJ1-2, with 7 bases identical to TRBD1. Germline trimming cut 3 bases from V and 5 bases from J; bases unmatched to any gene: 9. The CDR3 has 15 residues. CDR3 in amino acids: CASSFTGEFWYGYTF. The CDR3 DNA reads TGTGCCAGCAGTTTTACAGGGGAATTCTGGTATGGCTACACCTTC.